The clone carrying this TCR beta chain occurred a few times. Its matching antigen is unknown. The sample comes from a study of beta chain features in type 1 diabetes. Regarding the study as a whole: A moderate, significant TCRB CDR3 shortening appeared in type 1 diabetes across four CD4+ subsets. In these data, an HLA type influence on TCRB rearrangement remained unresolved.

Sequencing targeted expressed TCRB transcripts, as all isolated RNA had been reverse transcribed. Naive, central memory and regulatory T cell samples averaged roughly 3.5 million reads. Repertoires were generated with immunoSEQ multiplex PCR, while TCRdb's copy carries only in-frame clones and drops some. The profile shows around 300,000 clones, 8% of them singletons. CDR1 is MNHEY, CDR2 SVGAGI, per germline. Trimming pared 2 bases from V and 7 bases from J, leaving 11 bases between. The CDR3 is made up of 13 amino acids. Sequences were obtained from central memory CD4+ T cells from blood. The origin of this receptor is a woman under 30 in good health. The J gene is TRBJ1-2, the V gene TRBV6-5; no clear D. In nucleotides, the CDR3 is TGTGCCAGCAGTTACACCCAGGAGGGTGGCTACACCTTC. Translating it yields CASSYTQEGGYTF.